This T cell receptor beta chain is from a study of OX40 agonist ivuxolimab in advanced cancers. Some clones are missing from TCRdb's copy, which holds only in-frame ones; the method was immunoSEQ multiplex PCR. Here the sample spans roughly 65,000 clones, just over 85% being singletons. The germline gives CDR1 SGHDN, CDR2 FVKESK. Deletions cut 1 base from V and 6 bases from J, with 18 bases between. CDR3 length: 16 residues. This specimen was CD4+ or CD8+ T cells sorted from blood, taken in a trial of the OX40 agonist ivuxolimab. V and J are TRBV14 and TRBJ1-1; D is possibly TRBD1 (5 bases). This sequence originates from an adult with an advanced solid tumor such as melanoma, head and neck, liver or kidney cancer. The CDR3 region is CASSQVVERGPAEAFF. DNA of the CDR3: TGTGCCAGCAGCCAAGTTGTAGAGCGGGGCCCCGCTGAAGCTTTCTTT.